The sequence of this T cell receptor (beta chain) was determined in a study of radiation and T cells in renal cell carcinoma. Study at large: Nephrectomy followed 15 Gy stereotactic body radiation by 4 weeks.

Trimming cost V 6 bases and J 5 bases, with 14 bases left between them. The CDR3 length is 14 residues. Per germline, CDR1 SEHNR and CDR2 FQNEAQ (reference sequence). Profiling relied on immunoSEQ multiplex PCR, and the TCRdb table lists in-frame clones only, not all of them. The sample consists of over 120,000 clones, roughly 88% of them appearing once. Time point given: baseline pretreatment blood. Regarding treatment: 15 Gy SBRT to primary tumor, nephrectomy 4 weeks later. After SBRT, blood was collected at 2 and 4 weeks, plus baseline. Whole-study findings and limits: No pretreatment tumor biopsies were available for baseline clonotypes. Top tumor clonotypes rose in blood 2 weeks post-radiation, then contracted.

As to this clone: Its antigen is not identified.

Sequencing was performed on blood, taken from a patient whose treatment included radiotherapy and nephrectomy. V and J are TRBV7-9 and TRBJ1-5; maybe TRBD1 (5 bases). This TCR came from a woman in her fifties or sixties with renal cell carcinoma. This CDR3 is CASSFPGQHQPQHF. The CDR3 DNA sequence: TGTGCCAGCAGTTTTCCGGGGCAACATCAGCCCCAGCATTTT.